This T cell receptor beta chain was documented in a study of T cell changes during pregnancy in multiple sclerosis (dated by TCRdb to about 2019). Notes on the research overall: Changes in the T cell repertoire over the course of pregnancy were examined in this study in women with multiple sclerosis.

In the case of this clone: Its antigen specificity is not known. No much larger clone exists at a distance of one base, and base qualities are not known.

The library was made by the immunoSEQ multiplex PCR assay. TCRdb limited this immuneACCESS table to in-frame rearrangements with V and J called. A share of clones is missing; checked studies link under half to unresolved V genes, and the rest is unexplained. The sample table contains about 89,000 clones; only one count was recorded for 92% of them. Around 2.1% of the sample rests with the top ten. Inclusive of the bounding cysteine and phenylalanine, the CDR3 is 14 residues long. Only the CDR3 part of the read is kept: 42 bases, read in frame from the first base. The junction shows trimming of 5 bases on V and 3 bases on J, and the gene matches do not reach 4 bases of it. Sequences SGDLS (CDR1) and YYNGEE (CDR2) are obtained from the germline V gene.

This material consisted of peripheral blood, taken after pregnancy. The sequence came from a female donor in good health, enrolled as a control in a pregnancy study. The V and J segments used are TRBV9 and TRBJ2-2; 7 of the junction bases match TRBD1. Here is the DNA: TGTGCCAGCAGGGCAGGGGGTGACACCGGGGAGCTGTTTTTT. This is translated as CASRAGGDTGELFF.